This TCR beta chain was retrieved from a study of shared clonotypes between healthy human individuals. Study results and limitations: Sampling included only blood; tissue repertoires likely differ.

The J segment lost 7 bases and the V segment lost 6 bases, leaving 4 bases of the junction unmatched. Germline-derived CDR1 and CDR2 are SGHRS and YFSETQ. CDR3 length: 12 residues. This clone was counted a few times. No antigen is known for it. Profiled with immunoSEQ multiplex PCR; TCRdb holds only in-frame clones, not every one. The repertoire has some 470,000 clones, 70% to 80% of them found once; the top ten carry 10% to 15%. The chain combines TRBV5-1 with TRBJ2-1; 7 bases align to TRBD1. Sequencing input: PBMCs. This sequence was found in a woman aged 40 to 55 in good health. Some clones in this sample may be carry-over from other donors' samples. The CDR3 reads CASTDRVNEQFF. The CDR3 region has the DNA TGCGCCAGCACCGACAGGGTTAATGAGCAGTTCTTC. The full variable domain, rest sourced from reference TRBV5-1 and TRBJ2-1, is KAGVTQTPRYLIKTRGQQVTLSCSPISGHRSVSWYQQTPGQGLQFLFEYFSETQRNKGNFPGRFSGRQFSNSRSEMNVSTLELGDSALYLCASTDRVNEQFFGPGTRLTVL.